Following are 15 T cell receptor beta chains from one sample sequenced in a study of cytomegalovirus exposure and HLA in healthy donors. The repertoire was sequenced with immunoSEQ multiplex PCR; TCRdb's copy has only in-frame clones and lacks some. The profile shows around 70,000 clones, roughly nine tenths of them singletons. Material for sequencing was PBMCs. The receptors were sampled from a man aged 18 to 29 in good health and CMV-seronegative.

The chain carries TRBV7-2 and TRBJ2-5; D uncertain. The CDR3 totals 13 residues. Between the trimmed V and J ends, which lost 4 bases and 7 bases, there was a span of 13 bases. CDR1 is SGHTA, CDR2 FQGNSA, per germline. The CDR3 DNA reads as TGTGCCAGCAGCTCTGGGCCGGCCGGGACCCAGTACTTC. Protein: CASSSGPAGTQYF.

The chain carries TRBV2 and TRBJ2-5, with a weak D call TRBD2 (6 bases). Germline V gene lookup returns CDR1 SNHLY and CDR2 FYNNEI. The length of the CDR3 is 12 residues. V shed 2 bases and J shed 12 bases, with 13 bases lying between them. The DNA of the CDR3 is TGTGCCAGCAGTGAAACAGGCGGAGGGGAGTACTTC. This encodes CASSETGGGEYF. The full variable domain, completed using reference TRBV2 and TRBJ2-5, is EPEVTQTPSHQVTQMGQEVILRCVPISNHLYFYWYRQILGQKVEFLVSFYNNEISEKSEIFDDQFSVERPDGSNFTLKIRSTKLEDSAMYFCASSETGGGEYFGPGTRLLVL.

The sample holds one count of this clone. The DNA of the CDR3 is TGTGCCAGCAGCTTCCAAATGGGGAGGGAGATTGCCATTCAGTACTTC. Its translation: CASSFQMGREIAIQYF. J is TRBJ2-4 and V is TRBV7-9; 7 nucleotides match TRBD2. V gave up 3 bases and J gave up 9 bases; unmatched junction bases: 14. The CDR3 contains 16 residues. Germline assignment: CDR1 SEHNR and CDR2 FQNEAQ (reference sequence).

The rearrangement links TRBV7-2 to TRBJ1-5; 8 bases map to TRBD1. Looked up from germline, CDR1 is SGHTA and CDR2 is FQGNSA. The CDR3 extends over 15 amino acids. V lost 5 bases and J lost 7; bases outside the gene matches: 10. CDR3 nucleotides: TGTGCCAGCAGCACCCTCAGGGGGCGCGGGCAGCCCCAGCATTTT. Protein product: CASSTLRGRGQPQHF.

The CDR3 nucleotides are TGTGCCAGCAGCTCAGAACCGGGGGGCCAAGAGACCCAGTACTTC. This encodes CASSSEPGGQETQYF. This sequence joins TRBV5-4 and TRBJ2-5; TRBD2 aligns across 7 bases. Germline V gene sequence: CDR1 SGHNT, CDR2 YYREEE (reference sequence). Losses at the gene ends were 3 bases for V and 1 base for J; bases not matched to a gene: 6. The length of the CDR3 is 15 residues.

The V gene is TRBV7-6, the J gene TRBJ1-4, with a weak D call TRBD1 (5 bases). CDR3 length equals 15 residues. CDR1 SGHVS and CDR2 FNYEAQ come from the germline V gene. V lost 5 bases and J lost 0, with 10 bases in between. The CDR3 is CASSPGGATNEKLFF. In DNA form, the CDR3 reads TGTGCCAGCAGCCCGGGGGGTGCAACTAATGAAAAACTGTTTTTT. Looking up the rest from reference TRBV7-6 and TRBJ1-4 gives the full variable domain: GAGVSQSPRYKVTKRGQDVALRCDPISGHVSLYWYRQALGQGPEFLTYFNYEAQQDKSGLPNDRFSAERPEGSISTLTIQRTEQRDSAMYRCASSPGGATNEKLFFGSGTQLSVL.

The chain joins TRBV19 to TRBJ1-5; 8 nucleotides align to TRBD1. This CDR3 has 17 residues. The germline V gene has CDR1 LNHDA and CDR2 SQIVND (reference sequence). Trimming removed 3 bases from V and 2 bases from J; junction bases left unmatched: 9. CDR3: CASSIRQGASGNQPQHF. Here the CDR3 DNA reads TGTGCCAGTAGTATCCGGCAGGGGGCGTCTGGCAATCAGCCCCAGCATTTT.

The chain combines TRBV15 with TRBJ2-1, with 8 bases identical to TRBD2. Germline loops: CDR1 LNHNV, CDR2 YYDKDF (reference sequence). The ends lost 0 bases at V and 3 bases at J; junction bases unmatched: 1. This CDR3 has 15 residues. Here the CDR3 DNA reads TGTGCCACCAGCAGAGAAGCGGGGGACTACAATGAGCAGTTCTTC. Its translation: CATSREAGDYNEQFF. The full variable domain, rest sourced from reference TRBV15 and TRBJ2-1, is DAMVIQNPRYQVTQFGKPVTLSCSQTLNHNVMYWYQQKSSQAPKLLFHYYDKDFNNEADTPDNFQSRRPNTSFCFLDIRSPGLGDTAMYLCATSREAGDYNEQFFGPGTRLTVL.

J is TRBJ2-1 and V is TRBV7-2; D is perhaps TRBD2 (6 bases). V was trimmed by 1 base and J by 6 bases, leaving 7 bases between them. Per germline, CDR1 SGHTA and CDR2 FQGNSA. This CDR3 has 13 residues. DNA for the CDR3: TGTGCCAGCAGCTTAGAACTAGCCAATGAGCAGTTCTTC. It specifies CASSLELANEQFF.

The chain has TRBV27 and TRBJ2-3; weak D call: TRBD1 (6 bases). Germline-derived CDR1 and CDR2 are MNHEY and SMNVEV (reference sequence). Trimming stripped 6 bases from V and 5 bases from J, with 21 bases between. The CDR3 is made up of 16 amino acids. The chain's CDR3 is CASSSLLRGLGDTQYF. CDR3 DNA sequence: TGTGCCAGCAGCTCGCTACTGAGGGGGTTAGGAGATACGCAGTATTTT.

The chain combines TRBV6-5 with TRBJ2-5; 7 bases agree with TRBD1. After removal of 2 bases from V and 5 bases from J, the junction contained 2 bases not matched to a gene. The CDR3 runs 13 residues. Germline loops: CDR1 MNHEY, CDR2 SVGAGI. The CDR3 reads CASSYDRDETQYF. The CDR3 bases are TGTGCCAGCAGTTACGACAGGGATGAGACCCAGTACTTC.

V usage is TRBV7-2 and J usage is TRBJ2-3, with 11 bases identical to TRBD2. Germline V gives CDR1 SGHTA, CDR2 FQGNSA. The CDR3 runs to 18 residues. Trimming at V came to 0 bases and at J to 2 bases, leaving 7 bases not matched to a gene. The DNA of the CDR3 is TGTGCCAGCAGCTTAGCCTCCCTAGCGGGAGGCCCCACAGATACGCAGTATTTT. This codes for CASSLASLAGGPTDTQYF.

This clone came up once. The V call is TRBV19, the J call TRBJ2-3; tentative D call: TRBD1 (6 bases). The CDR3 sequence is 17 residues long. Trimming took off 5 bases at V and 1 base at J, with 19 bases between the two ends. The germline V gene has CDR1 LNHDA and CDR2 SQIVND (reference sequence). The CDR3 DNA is TGTGCCAGTAGTTCCGTGACACAGGGATGGGGCACAGATACGCAGTATTTT. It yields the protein CASSSVTQGWGTDTQYF.

The CDR3 reads CASSQDMETGQGANVLTF. The CDR3 DNA is TGCGCCAGCAGCCAAGATATGGAGACAGGGCAGGGGGCCAACGTCCTGACTTTC. The chain joins TRBV4-3 to TRBJ2-6; the match to TRBD1 covers 7 bases. V dropped 0 bases and J dropped 4; count of bases not matched to a gene: 9. The V gene's germline CDR1 is LGHNA and CDR2 YSLEER. The CDR3 length is 18 residues.

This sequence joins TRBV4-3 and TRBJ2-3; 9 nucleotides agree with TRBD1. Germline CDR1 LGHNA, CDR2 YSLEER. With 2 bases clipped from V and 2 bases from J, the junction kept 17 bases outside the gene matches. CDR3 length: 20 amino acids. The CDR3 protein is CASSQWGQGDRIGYTDTQYF. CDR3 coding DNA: TGCGCCAGCAGCCAATGGGGACAGGGAGACAGGATCGGTTACACAGATACGCAGTATTTT.